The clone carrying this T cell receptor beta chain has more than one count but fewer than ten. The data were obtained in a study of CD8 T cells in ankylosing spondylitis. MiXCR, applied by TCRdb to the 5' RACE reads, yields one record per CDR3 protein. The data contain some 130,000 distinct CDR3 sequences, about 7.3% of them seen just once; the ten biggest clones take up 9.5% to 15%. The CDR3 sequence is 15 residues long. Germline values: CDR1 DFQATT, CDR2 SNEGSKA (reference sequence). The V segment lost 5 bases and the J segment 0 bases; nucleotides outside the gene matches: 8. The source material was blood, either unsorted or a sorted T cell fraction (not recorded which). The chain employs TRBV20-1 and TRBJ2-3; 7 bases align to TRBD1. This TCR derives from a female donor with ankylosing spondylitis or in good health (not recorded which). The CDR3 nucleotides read TGCAGTGCTCAGGACAGGAGAAGTAGCACAGATACGCAGTATTTT. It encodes CSAQDRRSSTDTQYF.